Sequencing of this T cell receptor beta chain was carried out in a study of CXCR3-negative and CXCR3-positive naive CD8 T cells (dated by TCRdb to the late 2010s). In the study overall: Some 150 million TRB reads were obtained in total, roughly 1.5 +/- 0.3 million reads per library. Diversity and physicochemical repertoire analyses covered roughly eleven donors pooled from two independent experiments. TRBV-TRBJ cluster analysis included naive subsets from a handful of donors and memory cells from 3 donors. The investigation overall reported the following: Surface CD5, linked to self-reactivity in mice, was comparable between naive subsets; TCR interaction strength was therefore also inferred from TRB CDR3 physicochemical properties. Compared with CXCR3-negative naive cells, CXCR3-positive naive cells had TRB CDR3s with higher hydrophobicity (lower Kidera factor 4), lower energy, and higher strength and volume indices. Both naive subsets had comparably high repertoire diversity, while memory CD8+ T cells had much lower repertoire diversity. Freshly isolated PBMCs were used for most assays because CXCR3 expression partially decreased after cryopreservation. Naive CXCR3-negative and CXCR3-positive cells from the same donor showed similar TRBV-TRBJ usage, whereas memory cells showed distinct patterns.

CDR1 and CDR2, looked up from the germline V gene, are SGHVS and FNYEAQ. The CDR3, cysteine through phenylalanine, is 15 amino acids long. This entry has no DNA. Sequencer: NextSeq 550. The Human TCR Profiling Kit (MiLaboratory) was used to make UMI-labeled 5' RACE TRB cDNA libraries. The full amount of extracted RNA was used for cDNA synthesis, and the full amount of resulting cDNA was used for PCR amplification. Libraries were prepared in parallel with an identical number of PCR cycles. On the authors' methods: About 50,000 +/- 9,200 unique UMI-labeled TRB cDNA molecules per library were extracted with MIGEC and MiXCR, with at least two reads per UMI required. On average, each library contained about 40,000 +/- 10,000 functional in-frame TRB CDR3 nucleotide clonotypes without stop codons. After downsampling to 5000 UMI-labeled TRB molecules per sample, diversity metrics such as normalized Shannon-Wiener and Chao1 were calculated in VDJtools. Clonotype-size-weighted physicochemical properties of the central five CDR3 residues (interaction energy, strength, volume and Kidera factor 4) were computed in VDJtools. Reprocessed by TCRdb, the reads give a single entry per CDR3 protein sequence, without DNA. In this record, the V and J calls reflect TCRdb's handling and not the investigators' own analysis. The sample table gives 130,000 or so distinct CDR3 sequences. The ten largest clones take up 0.41% of the sample.

For each CD8+ T cell subset, flow sorting was done in triplicate, and 300,000 to 350,000 cells per subset went directly into RLT lysis buffer. To exclude memory contaminants, naive CD8+ T cells were stringently defined as CD45RO-CCR7+CD27+CD95-. Standard density gradient centrifugation was used to isolate peripheral blood mononuclear cells from buffy coats. A FACSAria III was used to flow-sort naive CD8+ T cells into CXCR3-negative and CXCR3-positive populations. An RNeasy Mini Kit was used to extract total RNA from the sorted cells. As concerns this clonotype: The specificity of this receptor is unknown.

The receptor's source is a human donor in good health. Some clones in this sample may be carry-over from other donors' samples. The V and J genes are TRBV7-6 and TRBJ2-7; lacking DNA, the TRBD1 call made by TCRdb goes unchecked. The sample comprised naive CXCR3+ CD8+ T cells from blood. The cell subset or site tag for this specimen amounts to: CD45RO-CCR7+CD27+CD95- naive CD8+ T cells expressing CXCR3 (TNR3+). The CDR3 protein sequence reads: CASSPGTGFSYEQYF.